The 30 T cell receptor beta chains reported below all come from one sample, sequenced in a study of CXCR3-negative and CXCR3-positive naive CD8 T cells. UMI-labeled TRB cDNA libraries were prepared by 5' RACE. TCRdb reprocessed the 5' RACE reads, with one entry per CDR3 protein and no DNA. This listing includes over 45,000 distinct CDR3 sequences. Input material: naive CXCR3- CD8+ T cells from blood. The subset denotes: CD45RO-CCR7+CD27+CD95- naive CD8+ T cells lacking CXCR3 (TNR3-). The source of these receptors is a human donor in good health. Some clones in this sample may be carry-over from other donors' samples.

CDR3 sequence reads: CSVDMIGLWSNQPQHF. This rearrangement joins TRBV29-1 to TRBJ1-5. Germline V gene lookup returns CDR1 SQVTM and CDR2 ANQGSEA. This CDR3 has 16 residues.

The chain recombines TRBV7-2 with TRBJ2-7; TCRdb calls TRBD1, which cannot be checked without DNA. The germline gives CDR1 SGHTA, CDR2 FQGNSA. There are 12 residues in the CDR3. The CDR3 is CASSFPGGEQYF. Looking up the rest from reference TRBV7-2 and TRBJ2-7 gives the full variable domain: GAGVSQSPSNKVTEKGKDVELRCDPISGHTALYWYRQSLGQGLEFLIYFQGNSAPDKSGLPSDRFSAERTGGSVSTLTIQRTQQEDSAVYLCASSFPGGEQYFGPGTRLTVT.

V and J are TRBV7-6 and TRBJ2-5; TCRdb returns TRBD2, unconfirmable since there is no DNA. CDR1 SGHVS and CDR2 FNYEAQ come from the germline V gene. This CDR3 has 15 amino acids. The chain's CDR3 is CASSRDRGPRETQYF.

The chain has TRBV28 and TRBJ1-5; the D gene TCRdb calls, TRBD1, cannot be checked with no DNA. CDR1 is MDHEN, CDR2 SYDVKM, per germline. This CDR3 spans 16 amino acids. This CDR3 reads CASSSGQDYSNQPQHF.

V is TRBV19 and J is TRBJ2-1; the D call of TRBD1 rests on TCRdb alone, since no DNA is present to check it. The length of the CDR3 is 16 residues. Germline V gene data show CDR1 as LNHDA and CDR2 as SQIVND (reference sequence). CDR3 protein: CASGQFRGQGVNEQFF.

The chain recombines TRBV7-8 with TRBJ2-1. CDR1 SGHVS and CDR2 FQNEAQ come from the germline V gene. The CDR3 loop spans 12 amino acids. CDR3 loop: CASSLVDNEQFF.

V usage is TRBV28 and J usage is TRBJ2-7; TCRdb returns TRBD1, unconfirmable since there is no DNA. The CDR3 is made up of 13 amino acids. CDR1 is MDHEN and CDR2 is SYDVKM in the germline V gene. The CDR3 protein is CASSLGQDYEQYF.

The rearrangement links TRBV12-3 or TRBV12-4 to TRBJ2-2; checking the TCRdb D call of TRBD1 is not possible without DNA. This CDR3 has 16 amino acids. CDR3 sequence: CASSLAGGQNTGELFF.

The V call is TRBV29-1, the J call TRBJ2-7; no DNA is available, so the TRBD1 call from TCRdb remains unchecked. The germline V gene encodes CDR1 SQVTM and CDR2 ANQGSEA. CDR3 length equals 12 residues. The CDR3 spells CSVEVRDYEQYF.

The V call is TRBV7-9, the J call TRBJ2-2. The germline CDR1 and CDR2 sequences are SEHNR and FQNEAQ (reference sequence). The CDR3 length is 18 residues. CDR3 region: CASTLSVRPSSSTGELFF.

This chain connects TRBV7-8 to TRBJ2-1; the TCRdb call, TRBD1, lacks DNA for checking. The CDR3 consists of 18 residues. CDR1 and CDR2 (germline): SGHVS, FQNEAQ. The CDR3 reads CASSPAGGDKYPNNEQFF.

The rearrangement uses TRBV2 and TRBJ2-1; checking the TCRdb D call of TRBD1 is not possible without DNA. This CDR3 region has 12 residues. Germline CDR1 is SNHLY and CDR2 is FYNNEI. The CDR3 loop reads CASSEWSPGEFF.

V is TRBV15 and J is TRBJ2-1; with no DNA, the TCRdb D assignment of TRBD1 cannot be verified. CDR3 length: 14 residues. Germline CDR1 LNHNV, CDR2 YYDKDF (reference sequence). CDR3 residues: CATSNRDRPLRQFF. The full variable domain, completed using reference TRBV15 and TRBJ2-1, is DAMVIQNPRYQVTQFGKPVTLSCSQTLNHNVMYWYQQKSSQAPKLLFHYYDKDFNNEADTPDNFQSRRPNTSFCFLDIRSPGLGDTAMYLCATSNRDRPLRQFFGPGTRLTVL.

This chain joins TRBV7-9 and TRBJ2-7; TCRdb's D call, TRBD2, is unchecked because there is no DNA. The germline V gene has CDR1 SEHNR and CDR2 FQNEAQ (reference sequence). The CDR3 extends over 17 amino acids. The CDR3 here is CASSSLTSGTRHYEQYF.

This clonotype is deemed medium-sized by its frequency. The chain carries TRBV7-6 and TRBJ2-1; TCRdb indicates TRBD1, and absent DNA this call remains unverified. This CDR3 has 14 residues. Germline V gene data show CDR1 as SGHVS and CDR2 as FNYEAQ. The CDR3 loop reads CASSSTPAADEQFF.

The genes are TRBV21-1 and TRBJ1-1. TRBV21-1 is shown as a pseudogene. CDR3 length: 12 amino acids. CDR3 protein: CARRRMNTEAFF.

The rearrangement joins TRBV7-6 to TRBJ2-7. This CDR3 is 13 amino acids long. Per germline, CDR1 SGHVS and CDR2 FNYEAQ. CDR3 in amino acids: CASSLGQAGEQYF.

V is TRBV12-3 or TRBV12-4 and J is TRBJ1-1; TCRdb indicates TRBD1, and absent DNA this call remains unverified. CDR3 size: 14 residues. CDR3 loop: CASSWDAENTEAFF.

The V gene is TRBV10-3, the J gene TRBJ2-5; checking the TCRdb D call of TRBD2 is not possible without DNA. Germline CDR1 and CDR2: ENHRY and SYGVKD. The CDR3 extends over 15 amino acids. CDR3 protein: CAISESTSGVETQYF.

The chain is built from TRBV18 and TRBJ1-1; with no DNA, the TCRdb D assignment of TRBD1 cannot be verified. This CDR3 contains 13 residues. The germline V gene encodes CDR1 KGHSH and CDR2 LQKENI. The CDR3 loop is CASSPGTASEAFF.

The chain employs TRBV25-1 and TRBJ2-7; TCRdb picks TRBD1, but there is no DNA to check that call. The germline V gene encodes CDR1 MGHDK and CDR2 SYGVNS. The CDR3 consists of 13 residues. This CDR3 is CASTLGSSYEQYF.

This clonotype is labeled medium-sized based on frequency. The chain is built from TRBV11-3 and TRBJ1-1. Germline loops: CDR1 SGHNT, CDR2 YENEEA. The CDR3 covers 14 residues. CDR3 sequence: CASSSYRENTEAFF.

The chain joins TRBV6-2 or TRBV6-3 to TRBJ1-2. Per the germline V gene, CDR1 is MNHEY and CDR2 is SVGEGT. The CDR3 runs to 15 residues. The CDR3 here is CASSYSADSGYGYTF.

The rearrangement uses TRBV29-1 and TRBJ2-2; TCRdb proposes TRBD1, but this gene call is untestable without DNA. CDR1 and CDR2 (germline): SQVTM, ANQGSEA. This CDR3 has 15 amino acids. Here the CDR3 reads CGARTGGILPGELFF.

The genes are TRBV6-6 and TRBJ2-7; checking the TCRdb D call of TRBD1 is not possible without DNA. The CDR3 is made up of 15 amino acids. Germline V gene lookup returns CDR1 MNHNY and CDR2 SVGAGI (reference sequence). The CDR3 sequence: CASSYPGQGLYEQYF.

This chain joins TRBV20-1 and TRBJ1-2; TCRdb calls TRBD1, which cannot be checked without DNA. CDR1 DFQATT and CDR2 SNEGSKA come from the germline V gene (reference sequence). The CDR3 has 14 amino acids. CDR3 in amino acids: CSADDREMRDGYTF.

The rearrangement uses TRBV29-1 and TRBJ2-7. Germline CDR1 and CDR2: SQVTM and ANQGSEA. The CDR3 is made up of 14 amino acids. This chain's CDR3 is CSVESGAHIYEQYF.

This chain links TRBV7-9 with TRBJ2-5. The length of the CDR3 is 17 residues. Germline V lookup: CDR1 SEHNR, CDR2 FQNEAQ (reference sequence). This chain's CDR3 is CASSDVRELTSQETQYF. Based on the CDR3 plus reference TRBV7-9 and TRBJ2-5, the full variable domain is DTGVSQNPRHKITKRGQNVTFRCDPISEHNRLYWYRQTLGQGPEFLTYFQNEAQLEKSRLLSDRFSAERPKGSFSTLEIQRTEQGDSAMYLCASSDVRELTSQETQYFGPGTRLLVL.

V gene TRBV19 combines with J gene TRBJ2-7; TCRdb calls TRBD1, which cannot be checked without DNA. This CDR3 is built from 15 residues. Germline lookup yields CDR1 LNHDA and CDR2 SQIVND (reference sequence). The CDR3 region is CASSWDRTLTYEQYF.

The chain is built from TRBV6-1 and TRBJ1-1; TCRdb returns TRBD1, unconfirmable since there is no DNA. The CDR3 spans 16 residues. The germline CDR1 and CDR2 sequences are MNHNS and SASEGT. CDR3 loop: CASSMITGGRLTEAFF.